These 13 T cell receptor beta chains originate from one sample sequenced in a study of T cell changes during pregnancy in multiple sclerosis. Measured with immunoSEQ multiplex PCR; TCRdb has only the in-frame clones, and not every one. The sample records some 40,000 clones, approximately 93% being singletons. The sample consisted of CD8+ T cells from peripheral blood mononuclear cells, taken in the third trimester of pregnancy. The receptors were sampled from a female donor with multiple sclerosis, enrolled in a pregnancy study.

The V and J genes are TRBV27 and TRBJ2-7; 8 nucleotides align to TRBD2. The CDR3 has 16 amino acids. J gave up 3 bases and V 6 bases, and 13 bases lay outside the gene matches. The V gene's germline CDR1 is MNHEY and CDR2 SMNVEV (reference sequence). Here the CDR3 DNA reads TGTGCCAGCAGAGCTGACGGGGGGGCGCCAGGCTACGAGCAGTACTTC. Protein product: CASRADGGAPGYEQYF.

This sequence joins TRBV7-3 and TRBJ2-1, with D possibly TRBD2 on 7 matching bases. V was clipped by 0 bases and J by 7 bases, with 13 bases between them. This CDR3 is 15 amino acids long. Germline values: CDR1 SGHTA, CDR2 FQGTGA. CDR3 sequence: CASSLTGGGGNEQFF. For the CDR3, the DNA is TGTGCCAGCAGCTTAACAGGCGGGGGCGGAAATGAGCAGTTCTTC.

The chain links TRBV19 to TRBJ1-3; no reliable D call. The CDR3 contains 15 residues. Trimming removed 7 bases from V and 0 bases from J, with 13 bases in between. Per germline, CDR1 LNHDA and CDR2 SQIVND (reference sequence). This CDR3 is CASIPGPGSGNTIYF. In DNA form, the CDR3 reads TGTGCCAGTATCCCTGGCCCTGGCTCTGGAAACACCATATATTTT.

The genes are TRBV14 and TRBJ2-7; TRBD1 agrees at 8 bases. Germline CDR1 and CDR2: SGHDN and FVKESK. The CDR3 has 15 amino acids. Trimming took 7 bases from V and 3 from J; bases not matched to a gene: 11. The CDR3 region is CASNKGGQGYYEQYF. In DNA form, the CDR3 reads TGTGCCAGCAACAAAGGCGGACAGGGCTACTACGAGCAGTACTTC.

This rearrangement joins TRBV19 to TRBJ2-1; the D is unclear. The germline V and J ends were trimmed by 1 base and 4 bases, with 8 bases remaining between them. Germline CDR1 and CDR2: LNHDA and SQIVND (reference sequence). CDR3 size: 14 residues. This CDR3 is CASSIGEDYNEQFF. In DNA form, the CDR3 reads TGTGCCAGTAGTATAGGTGAGGATTACAATGAGCAGTTCTTC. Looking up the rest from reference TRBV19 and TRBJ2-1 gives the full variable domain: DGGITQSPKYLFRKEGQNVTLSCEQNLNHDAMYWYRQDPGQGLRLIYYSQIVNDFQKGDIAEGYSVSREKKESFPLTVTSAQKNPTAFYLCASSIGEDYNEQFFGPGTRLTVL.

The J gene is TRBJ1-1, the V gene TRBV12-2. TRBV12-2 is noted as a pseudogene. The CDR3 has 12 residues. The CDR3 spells CASYSVPMRAFF. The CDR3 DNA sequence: TGTGCATCCTATTCGGTCCCAATGAGAGCTTTCTTT.

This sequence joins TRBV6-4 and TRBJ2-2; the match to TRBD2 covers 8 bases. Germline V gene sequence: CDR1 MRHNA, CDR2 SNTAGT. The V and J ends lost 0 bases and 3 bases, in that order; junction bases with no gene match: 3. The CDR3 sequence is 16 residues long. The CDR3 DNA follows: TGTGCCAGCAGTGACTCGACGGGGGGGCACACCGGGGAGCTGTTTTTT. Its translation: CASSDSTGGHTGELFF.

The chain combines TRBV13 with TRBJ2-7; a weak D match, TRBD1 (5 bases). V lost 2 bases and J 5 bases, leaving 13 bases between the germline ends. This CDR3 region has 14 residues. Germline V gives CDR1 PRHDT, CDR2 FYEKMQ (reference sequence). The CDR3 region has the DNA TGTGCCAGCAGCTTAAGGGGCGCAACCCACGAGCAGTACTTC. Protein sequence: CASSLRGATHEQYF.

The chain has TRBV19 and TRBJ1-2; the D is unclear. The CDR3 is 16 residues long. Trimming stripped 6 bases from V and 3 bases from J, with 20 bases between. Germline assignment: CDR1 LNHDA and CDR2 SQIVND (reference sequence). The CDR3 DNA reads TGTGCCAGTAGCTATGGACTGGGAATTTTCGACTATGGCTACACCTTC. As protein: CASSYGLGIFDYGYTF.

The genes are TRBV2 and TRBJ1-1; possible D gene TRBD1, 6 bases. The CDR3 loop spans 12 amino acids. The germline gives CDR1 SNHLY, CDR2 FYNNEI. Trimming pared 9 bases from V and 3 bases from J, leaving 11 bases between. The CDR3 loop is CARTGGYTEAFF. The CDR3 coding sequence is TGTGCCAGGACGGGGGGCTACACTGAAGCTTTCTTT.

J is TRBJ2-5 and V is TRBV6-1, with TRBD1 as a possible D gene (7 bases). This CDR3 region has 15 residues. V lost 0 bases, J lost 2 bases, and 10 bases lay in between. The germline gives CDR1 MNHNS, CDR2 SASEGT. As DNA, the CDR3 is TGTGCCAGCAGTGAAGCGCAGGGGGGACAAGAGACCCAGTACTTC. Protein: CASSEAQGGQETQYF.

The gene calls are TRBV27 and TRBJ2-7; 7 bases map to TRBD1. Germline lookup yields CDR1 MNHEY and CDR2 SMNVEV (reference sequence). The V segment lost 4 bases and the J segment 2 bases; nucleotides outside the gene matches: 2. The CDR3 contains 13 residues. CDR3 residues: CASSWGQPYEQYF. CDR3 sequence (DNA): TGTGCCAGCAGTTGGGGACAGCCCTACGAGCAGTACTTC.

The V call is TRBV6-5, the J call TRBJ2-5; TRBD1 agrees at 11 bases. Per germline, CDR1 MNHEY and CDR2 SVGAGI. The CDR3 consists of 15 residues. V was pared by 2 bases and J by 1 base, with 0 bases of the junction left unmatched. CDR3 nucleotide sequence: TGTGCCAGCAGTTACGGGACAGGGGGCCAAGAGACCCAGTACTTC. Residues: CASSYGTGGQETQYF.